This T cell receptor (beta chain) was captured in a study of T cell repertoires in cytomegalovirus infection (dated by TCRdb to about 2019). For context, the study as a whole: Alongside well-studied HLA-B-restricted epitopes, the peptide stimulations were aimed at recently identified HLA-C-restricted CMV epitopes, whose presentation resists viral immunomodulation. Because public TCR beta signatures pointed to carriage of CMV infection together with the matching HLA type, the HLA type of each donor mattered for the analysis. Results the study describes overall, beyond this receptor: The ex vivo response was dominated by HLA-C-restricted CMV-specific TCR beta clonotypes, which also provided the single most frequent clonotype in two of eight donors. In both this cohort and an independent approximately 350-donor cohort, the cumulative frequency of public TCR beta family members distinguished carriers of CMV infection plus the relevant HLA type.

CDR1 and CDR2 are read off the germline V gene as MNHNS and SASEGT. Including the terminal cysteine and phenylalanine, the CDR3 comprises 18 residues. Solely the CDR3 DNA is kept, with 54 bases framed from the first base. V loses 6 bases of germline sequence and J loses 4 bases, and the interval between the two ends is 27 bases. Sequenced on an Illumina HiSeq 1500. The public sequencing data were trimmed at Q25 with fastp and processed into clonotypes with MiXCR by TCRdb, which kept only in-frame beta chains. Entries are consolidated by CDR3 protein sequence, retaining the most common genes and DNA. The sample table shows roughly 700,000 distinct CDR3 sequences, and around 32% are seen once. 15% to 20% of the sample comes from the top ten. Note on this clonotype: The target of this receptor is not known. There are no base qualities to consult, and no much larger clone falls within one base.

What this sample's treatment or condition label stands for: in vitro stimulation with specific CMV peptide epitopes to enrich CMV-specific T cells. This chain joins TRBV6-1 to TRBJ1-2; the D gene is not confidently resolved. The sample here was cultured PBMCs, taken from culture after CMV antigen stimulation. This receptor was taken from a human donor in good health (CMV status not recorded). Some clones in this sample may be carry-over from other donors' samples. The nucleotides read TGTGCCAGCAGATATAGGGAACCGACGGAAAAGACACTCTATGGCTACACCTTC. Translated, it reads CASRYREPTEKTLYGYTF.